This T cell receptor (beta chain) was captured in a study of T cell changes during pregnancy in multiple sclerosis. Sequencing was performed with immunoSEQ multiplex PCR; in TCRdb, only in-frame clones are kept and a portion is missing. The profile shows roughly 57,000 clones, nearly 90% of them singletons. This clone was detected a few times. Sequencing was performed on peripheral blood, taken in the first trimester of pregnancy. This TCR came from a female donor with multiple sclerosis, enrolled in a pregnancy study.

CDR3 in amino acids: CASSQGQGANYGYTF. The CDR3, as DNA: TGTGCCAGCAGCCAGGGACAGGGGGCTAACTATGGCTACACCTTC. V and J are TRBV4-2 and TRBJ1-2; 11 bases fit TRBD1. V lost 3 bases, J lost 0 bases, and 0 bases stayed unmatched. This CDR3 comprises 15 residues. From germline, CDR1 is LGHNA and CDR2 YNFKEQ.